The clone carrying this T cell receptor beta chain was seen a few times. Antigen unknown. The sample is drawn from a study of T cells after yellow fever vaccination. Overall study context: Preparing low-cell-number fractions relied on SMART-Seq v4 Ultra Low Input. Study-level findings and limits: Post-booster repertoires contained most primary-vaccination clones again (about 95% CD4, around 89% CD8). The secondary response was weaker, and its peak arrived faster, on day 5 versus 15. Shared CD4/CD8 clonotypes were a small share, likely from convergent recombination.

TCRdb redid the calling of the 5' RACE reads with MiXCR, one entry per CDR3 protein. This table holds about 320,000 distinct CDR3 sequences, about 10% found once. The V gene's germline CDR1 is SGHRS and CDR2 YFSETQ. Trimming took 4 bases from V and 3 from J, leaving 13 bases between them. This CDR3 has 14 amino acids. Sample: CD4+ T cells sorted from PBMCs, taken 45 days after the yellow fever booster vaccination. The chain is built from TRBV5-1 and TRBJ1-1, with D unresolved. The TCR was taken from a man in his late teens or twenties who received the YFV17D yellow fever vaccine. The CDR3 is CASSNGNVDTEAFF. The CDR3 region has the DNA TGCGCCAGCAGCAACGGGAACGTAGACACTGAAGCTTTCTTT.